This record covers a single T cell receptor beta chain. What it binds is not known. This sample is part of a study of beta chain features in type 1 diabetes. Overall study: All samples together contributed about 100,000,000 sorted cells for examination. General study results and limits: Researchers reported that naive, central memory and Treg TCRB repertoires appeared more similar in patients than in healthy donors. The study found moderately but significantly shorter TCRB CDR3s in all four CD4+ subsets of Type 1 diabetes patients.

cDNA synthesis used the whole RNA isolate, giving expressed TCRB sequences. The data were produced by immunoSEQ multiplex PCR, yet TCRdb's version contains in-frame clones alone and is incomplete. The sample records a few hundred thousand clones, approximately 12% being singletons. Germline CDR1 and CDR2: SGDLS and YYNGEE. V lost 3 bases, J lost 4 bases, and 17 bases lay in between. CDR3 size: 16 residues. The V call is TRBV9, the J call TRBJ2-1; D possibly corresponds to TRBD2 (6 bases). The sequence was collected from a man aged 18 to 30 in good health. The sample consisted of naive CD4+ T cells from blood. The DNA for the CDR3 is TGTGCCAGCAGCGCCCAAGGACGGGGGAGTTACAATGAGCAGTTCTTC. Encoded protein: CASSAQGRGSYNEQFF.